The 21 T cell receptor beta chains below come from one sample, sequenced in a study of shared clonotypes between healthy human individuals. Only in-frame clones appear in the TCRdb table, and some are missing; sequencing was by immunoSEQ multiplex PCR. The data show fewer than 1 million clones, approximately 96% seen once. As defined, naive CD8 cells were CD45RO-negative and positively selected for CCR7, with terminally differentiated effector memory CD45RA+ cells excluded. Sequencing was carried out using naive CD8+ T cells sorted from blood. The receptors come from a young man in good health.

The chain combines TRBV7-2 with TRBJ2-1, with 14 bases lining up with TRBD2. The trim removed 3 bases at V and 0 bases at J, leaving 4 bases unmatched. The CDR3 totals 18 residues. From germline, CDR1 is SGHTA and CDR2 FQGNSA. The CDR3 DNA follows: TGTGCCAGCAGCTTGGGGACTAGCGGGAGCATCTCCTACAATGAGCAGTTCTTC. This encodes CASSLGTSGSISYNEQFF.

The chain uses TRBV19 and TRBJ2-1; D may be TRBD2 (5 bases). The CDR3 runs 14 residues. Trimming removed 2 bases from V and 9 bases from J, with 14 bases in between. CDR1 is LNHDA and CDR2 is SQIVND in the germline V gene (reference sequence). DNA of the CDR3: TGTGCCAGTAGTATAATCGGGGTCGGGCGTGAGCAGTTCTTC. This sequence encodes CASSIIGVGREQFF.

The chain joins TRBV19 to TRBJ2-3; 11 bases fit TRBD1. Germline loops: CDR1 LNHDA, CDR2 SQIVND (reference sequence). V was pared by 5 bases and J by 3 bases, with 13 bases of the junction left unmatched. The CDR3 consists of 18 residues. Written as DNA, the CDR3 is TGTGCCAGTAGTCCATGGACAGGGGGCGCCTTAAGGACAGATACGCAGTATTTT. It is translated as CASSPWTGGALRTDTQYF.

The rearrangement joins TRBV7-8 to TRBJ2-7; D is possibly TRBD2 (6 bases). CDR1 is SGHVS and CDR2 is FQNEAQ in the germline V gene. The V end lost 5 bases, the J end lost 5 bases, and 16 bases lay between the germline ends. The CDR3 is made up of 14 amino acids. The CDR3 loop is CASSPPEGFHEQYF. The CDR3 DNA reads TGTGCCAGCAGCCCCCCGGAGGGGTTCCACGAGCAGTACTTC.

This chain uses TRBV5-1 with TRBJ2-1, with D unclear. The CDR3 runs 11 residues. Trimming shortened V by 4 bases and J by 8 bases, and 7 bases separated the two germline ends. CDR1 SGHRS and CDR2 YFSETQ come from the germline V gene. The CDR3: CASSLRDEQFF. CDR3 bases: TGCGCCAGCAGCCTCCGGGATGAGCAGTTCTTC. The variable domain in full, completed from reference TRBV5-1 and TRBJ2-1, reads KAGVTQTPRYLIKTRGQQVTLSCSPISGHRSVSWYQQTPGQGLQFLFEYFSETQRNKGNFPGRFSGRQFSNSRSEMNVSTLELGDSALYLCASSLRDEQFFGPGTRLTVL.

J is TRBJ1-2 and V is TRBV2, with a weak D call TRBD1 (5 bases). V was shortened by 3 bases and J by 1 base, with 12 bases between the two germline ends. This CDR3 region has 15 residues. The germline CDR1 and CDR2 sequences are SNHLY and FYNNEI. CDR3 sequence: CASSEEGQHNYGYTF. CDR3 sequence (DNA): TGTGCCAGCAGTGAGGAGGGGCAACATAACTATGGCTACACCTTC.

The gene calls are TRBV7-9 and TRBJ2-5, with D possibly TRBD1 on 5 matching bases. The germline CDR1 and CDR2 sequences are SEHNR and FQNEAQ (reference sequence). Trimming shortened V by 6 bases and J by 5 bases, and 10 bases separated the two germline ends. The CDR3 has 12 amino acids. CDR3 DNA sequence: TGTGCCAGCAGGGGAAGGGGTGAGACCCAGTACTTC. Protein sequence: CASRGRGETQYF.

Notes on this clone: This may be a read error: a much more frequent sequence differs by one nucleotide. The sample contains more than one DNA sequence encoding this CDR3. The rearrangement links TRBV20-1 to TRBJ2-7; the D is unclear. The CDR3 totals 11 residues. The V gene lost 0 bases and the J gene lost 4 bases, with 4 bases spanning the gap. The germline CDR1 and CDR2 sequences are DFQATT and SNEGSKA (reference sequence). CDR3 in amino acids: CSARDGYEQYF. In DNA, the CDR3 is TGCAGTGCTAGAGATGGTTACGAGCAGTACTTC.

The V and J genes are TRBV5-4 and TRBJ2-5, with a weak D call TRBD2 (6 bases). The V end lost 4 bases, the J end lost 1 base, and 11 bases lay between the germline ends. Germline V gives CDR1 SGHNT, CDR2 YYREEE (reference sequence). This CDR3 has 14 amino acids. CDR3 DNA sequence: TGTGCCAGCAGCGCACAGACTAGCCAAGAGACCCAGTACTTC. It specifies CASSAQTSQETQYF.

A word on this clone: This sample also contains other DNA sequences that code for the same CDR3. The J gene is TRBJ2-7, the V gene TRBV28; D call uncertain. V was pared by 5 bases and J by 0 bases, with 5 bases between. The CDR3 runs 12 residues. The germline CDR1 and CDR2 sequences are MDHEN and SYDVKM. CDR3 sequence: CASSLISYEQYF. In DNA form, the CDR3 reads TGTGCCAGCAGTCTCATCTCCTACGAGCAGTACTTC.

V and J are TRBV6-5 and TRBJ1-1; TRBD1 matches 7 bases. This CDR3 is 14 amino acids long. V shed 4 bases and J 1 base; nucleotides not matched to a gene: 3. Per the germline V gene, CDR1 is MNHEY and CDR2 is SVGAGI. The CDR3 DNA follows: TGTGCCAGCAGTTCCGCAGGGGGGAACACTGAAGCTTTCTTT. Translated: CASSSAGGNTEAFF.

The CDR3: CASYPPNGDLAGGLGEYYEVEQYF. The CDR3 DNA reads TGTGCCAGTTATCCCCCGAATGGGGATCTAGCGGGAGGGCTTGGGGAATATTATGAGGTCGAGCAGTACTTC. V and J are TRBV28 and TRBJ2-7; 12 positions agree with TRBD2. CDR3 length: 24 amino acids. The germline V gene encodes CDR1 MDHEN and CDR2 SYDVKM. Germline trimming cut 9 bases from V and 6 bases from J; bases unmatched to any gene: 39.

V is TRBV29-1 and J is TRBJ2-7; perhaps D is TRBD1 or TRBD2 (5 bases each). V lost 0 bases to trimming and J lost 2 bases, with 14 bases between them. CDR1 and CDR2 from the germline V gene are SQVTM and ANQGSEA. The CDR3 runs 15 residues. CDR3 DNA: TGCAGCGTTGAAGAGAGGGGATCAGAGACCTACGAGCAGTACTTC. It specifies CSVEERGSETYEQYF.

The CDR3 loop reads CASSLEGQGEQLVFEQFF. CDR3 nucleotide sequence: TGTGCCAGCAGCTTAGAGGGACAGGGTGAGCAGCTAGTTTTTGAGCAGTTCTTC. This chain links TRBV11-2 with TRBJ2-1, with 9 bases aligning to TRBD1. V dropped 0 bases and J dropped 9; count of bases not matched to a gene: 15. The CDR3 is made up of 18 amino acids. Germline V lookup: CDR1 SGHAT, CDR2 FQNNGV.

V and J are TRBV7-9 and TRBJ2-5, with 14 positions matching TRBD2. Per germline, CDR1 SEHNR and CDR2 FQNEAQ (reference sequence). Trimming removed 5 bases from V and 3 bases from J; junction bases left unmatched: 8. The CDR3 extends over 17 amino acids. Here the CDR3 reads CASSGGTSGSLKETQYF. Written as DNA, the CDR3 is TGTGCCAGCAGCGGCGGGACTAGCGGGAGTCTTAAAGAGACCCAGTACTTC.

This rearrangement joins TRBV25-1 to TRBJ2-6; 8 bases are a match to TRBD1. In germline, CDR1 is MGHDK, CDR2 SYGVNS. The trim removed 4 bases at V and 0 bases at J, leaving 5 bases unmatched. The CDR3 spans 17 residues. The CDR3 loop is CASSGGQANSGANVLTF. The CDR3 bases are TGTGCCAGCAGTGGGGGACAGGCCAACTCTGGGGCCAACGTCCTGACTTTC.

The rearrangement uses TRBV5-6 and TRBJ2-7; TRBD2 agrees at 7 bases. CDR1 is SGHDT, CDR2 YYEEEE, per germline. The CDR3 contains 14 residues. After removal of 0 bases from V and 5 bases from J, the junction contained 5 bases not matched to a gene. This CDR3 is CASSLGGRAHEQYF. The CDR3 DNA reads TGTGCCAGCAGCTTGGGAGGGAGGGCCCACGAGCAGTACTTC.

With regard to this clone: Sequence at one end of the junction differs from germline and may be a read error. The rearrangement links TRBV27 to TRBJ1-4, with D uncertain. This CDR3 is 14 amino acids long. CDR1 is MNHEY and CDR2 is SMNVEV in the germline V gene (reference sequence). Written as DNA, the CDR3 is TGTGCCAGCAGTCTATCCCGGACGGTTGAAAAACTGTTTTTT. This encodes CASSLSRTVEKLFF.

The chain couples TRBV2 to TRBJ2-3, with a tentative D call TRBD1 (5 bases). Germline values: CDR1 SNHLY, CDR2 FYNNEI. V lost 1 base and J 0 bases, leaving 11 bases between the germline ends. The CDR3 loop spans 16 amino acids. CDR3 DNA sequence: TGTGCCAGCAGTGAAGGCCAGGGCCTCAGCACAGATACGCAGTATTTT. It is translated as CASSEGQGLSTDTQYF.

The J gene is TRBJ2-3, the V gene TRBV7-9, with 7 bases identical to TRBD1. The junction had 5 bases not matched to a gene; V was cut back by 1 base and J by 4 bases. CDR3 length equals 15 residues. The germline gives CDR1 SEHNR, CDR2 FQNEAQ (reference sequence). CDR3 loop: CASSLVGTASDTQYF. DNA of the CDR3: TGTGCCAGCAGCTTAGTAGGGACAGCGTCAGATACGCAGTATTTT.

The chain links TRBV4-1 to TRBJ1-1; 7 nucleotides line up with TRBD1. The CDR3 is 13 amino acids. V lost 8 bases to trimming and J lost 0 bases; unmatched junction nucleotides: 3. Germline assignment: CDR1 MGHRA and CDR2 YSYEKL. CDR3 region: CASQGGMNTEAFF. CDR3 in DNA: TGCGCCAGCCAGGGGGGAATGAACACTGAAGCTTTCTTT.